This is a list of T cell receptor beta chains from one sample in a study of control samples from healthy donors and cancer patients. The repertoire was sequenced with immunoSEQ multiplex PCR; TCRdb's copy has only in-frame clones and lacks some. The table records 140,000 to 150,000 clones, 80% to 95% of them present only once. Sequences were obtained from blood. The receptors stem from a man aged 25-45 years in good health. Both conserved end residues are part of each CDR3. The order of the fields is V gene, J gene, D gene, clone size, CDR3 length, CDR3 protein, CDR3 DNA. A D gene is named only where the DNA matches it firmly. Size tells how often a clone was seen (once, few, many) or the class of an expanded clone, and some rows leave it out.

TRBV13	TRBJ2-3	.	.	14	CASSSSSSTDTQYF	TGTGCCAGCAGTTCCTCTAGCAGCACAGATACGCAGTATTTT
TRBV12-5	TRBJ1-2	TRBD1	.	15	CASGYMGQGAYGYTF	TGTGCTAGTGGTTACATGGGACAGGGGGCTTACGGCTACACCTTC
TRBV19	TRBJ1-2	.	.	13	CATVGAAFGGYTF	TGTGCGACAGTAGGGGCAGCTTTCGGTGGCTACACCTTC
TRBV7-3	TRBJ1-1	.	.	15	CASSLTVTGNTEAFF	TGTGCCAGCAGCTTAACAGTAACAGGGAACACTGAAGCTTTCTTT
TRBV6-5	TRBJ1-1	TRBD1	.	13	CASRLTGDTEAFF	TGTGCCAGCAGGTTGACAGGGGACACTGAAGCTTTCTTT
TRBV24-1	TRBJ2-3	TRBD2	few	20	CATSDLLGSGGPGATDTQYF	TGTGCCACCAGTGATTTGCTCGGTAGCGGGGGGCCGGGGGCGACAGATACGCAGTATTTT
TRBV2	TRBJ1-2	TRBD1	once	14	CASSLKQGNYGYTF	TGTGCCAGCAGTTTAAAACAGGGGAACTATGGCTACACCTTC
TRBV12-5	TRBJ2-7	TRBD2	once	16	CASGLGGAGGAYEQYF	TGTGCTAGTGGTTTGGGGGGCGCGGGGGGAGCCTACGAGCAGTACTTC
TRBV14	TRBJ1-4	.	.	14	CASSQGSLQEKLFF	TGTGCCAGCAGCCAAGGAAGCCTGCAGGAAAAACTGTTTTTT
TRBV6-5	TRBJ1-2	.	.	12	CASSYAGRNYTF	TGTGCCAGCAGTTACGCCGGCAGGAACTACACCTTC
TRBV29-1	TRBJ2-7	.	.	12	CSVGPSNHEQYF	TGCAGCGTTGGGCCGTCCAACCACGAGCAGTACTTC
TRBV5-1	TRBJ1-2	.	.	14	CASSLGGPLYGYTF	TGCGCCAGCAGCTTAGGGGGGCCCCTCTATGGCTACACCTTC
TRBV19	TRBJ2-2	TRBD2	.	19	CASSISHSLLAGSTGELFF	TGTGCCAGTAGTATCTCCCATTCCCTCCTAGCGGGATCCACCGGGGAGCTGTTTTTT
TRBV6-6	TRBJ2-3	TRBD1	.	15	CASRRQGGSTDTQYF	TGTGCCAGCAGGCGACAGGGGGGTAGCACAGATACGCAGTATTTT
TRBV11-2	TRBJ2-6	.	.	16	CASSLVPISGANVLTF	TGTGCCAGCAGCTTAGTACCGATCTCTGGGGCCAACGTCCTGACTTTC
TRBV7-3	TRBJ1-6	TRBD1	.	15	CASSQGGQGNSPLHF	TGTGCCAGCAGCCAGGGGGGACAGGGGAATTCACCCCTCCACTTT
TRBV11-2	TRBJ1-1	.	.	15	CASSLDGGGNTEAFF	TGTGCCAGCAGCTTAGATGGTGGAGGGAACACTGAAGCTTTCTTT
TRBV11-2	TRBJ1-3	.	.	15	CASSLAAGSGNTIYF	TGTGCCAGCAGCTTAGCTGCGGGATCTGGAAACACCATATATTTT
TRBV2	TRBJ1-5	.	.	15	CASSDLWGGNQPQHF	TGTGCCAGCAGTGACCTTTGGGGGGGGAATCAGCCCCAGCATTTT
TRBV6-4	TRBJ2-1	TRBD2	.	15	CASSTLAGGPNEQFF	TGTGCCAGCAGTACACTAGCGGGGGGGCCCAATGAGCAGTTCTTC
TRBV7-2	TRBJ1-3	.	.	15	CASSFGGGSGNTIYF	TGTGCCAGCAGCTTTGGCGGGGGGTCTGGAAACACCATATATTTT
TRBV21-1	TRBJ1-5	.	once	15	CASSKEVEGGQPQHF	TGTGCCAGCAGCAAAGAGGTGGAAGGGGGGCAGCCCCAGCATTTT
TRBV5-4	TRBJ1-1	.	.	14	CASSFASGLSEAFF	TGTGCCAGCAGCTTTGCGTCGGGGTTGTCTGAAGCTTTCTTT